Below are 27 T cell receptor beta chains sequenced from a single sample in a study of T cell responses to AZD1222 COVID-19 vaccine. Only in-frame clones appear in the TCRdb table, and some are missing; sequencing was by immunoSEQ multiplex PCR. The sample includes 120,000 to 150,000 clones, less than 95% seen only once; the top ten take roughly 3.1%. The material was peripheral blood, obtained on day 0 of AZD1222 vaccination. These receptors all stem from an adult in good health.

The chain uses TRBV25-1 and TRBJ2-7; weak D call: TRBD1 (5 bases). Germline V gene data show CDR1 as MGHDK and CDR2 as SYGVNS. The V gene lost 0 bases and the J gene lost 2 bases, with 8 bases spanning the gap. There are 14 residues in the CDR3. In nucleotides, the CDR3 is TGTGCCAGCAGTGAATACAGGGCGACCTACGAGCAGTACTTC. This translates into CASSEYRATYEQYF.

The chain has TRBV12-3 or TRBV12-4 and TRBJ1-2; 9 bases fit TRBD1. CDR3 length: 13 residues. The trim removed 4 bases at V and 7 bases at J, leaving 4 bases unmatched. This CDR3 is CASSSGTGLGYTF. DNA of the CDR3: TGTGCCAGCAGTTCCGGGACAGGGCTTGGCTACACCTTC.

This chain uses TRBV6-1 with TRBJ2-5; 12 bases map to TRBD2. CDR3 length: 16 amino acids. Trimming cost V 3 bases and J 5 bases; bases outside gene matches: 7. Germline V gene lookup returns CDR1 MNHNS and CDR2 SASEGT. CDR3 in DNA: TGTGCCAGCAGTGATTTACTAGCGGGAGGCAAGGAGACCCAGTACTTC. Translating gives CASSDLLAGGKETQYF.

This chain uses TRBV13 with TRBJ2-3, with TRBD2 matching 7 bases. Trimming cost V 4 bases and J 4 bases; bases outside gene matches: 8. CDR3 size: 15 residues. CDR1 PRHDT and CDR2 FYEKMQ come from the germline V gene (reference sequence). CDR3 coding DNA: TGTGCCAGCAGCTCAAGGGGAGGGCGGTCAGATACGCAGTATTTT. It specifies CASSSRGGRSDTQYF.

The V call is TRBV4-1, the J call TRBJ2-1; no clear D. Trimming took off 1 base at V and 9 bases at J, with 10 bases between the two ends. Germline V gene data show CDR1 as MGHRA and CDR2 as YSYEKL. This CDR3 is built from 13 residues. In DNA form, the CDR3 reads TGCGCCAGCAGCCAAGTTGCCGAAGGTGAGCAGTTCTTC. This translates into CASSQVAEGEQFF.

This clone showed up just a few times. The V gene is TRBV11-2, the J gene TRBJ1-1, with 7 bases lining up with TRBD1. The CDR3 totals 16 residues. Germline CDR1 is SGHAT and CDR2 is FQNNGV. V shed 2 bases, J shed 3 bases, and the junction held 9 bases outside the gene matches. CDR3 in DNA: TGTGCCAGCAGCTTACGGTTCGGGACAGTACACACTGAAGCTTTCTTT. Encoded protein: CASSLRFGTVHTEAFF.

This clone appeared once. The chain combines TRBV9 with TRBJ2-7, with a possible D match to TRBD1 (6 bases). The V gene lost 0 bases and the J gene lost 3 bases, with 10 bases spanning the gap. Germline V gene sequence: CDR1 SGDLS, CDR2 YYNGEE. The CDR3 contains 14 residues. The chain's CDR3 is CASSVGVGGYEQYF. DNA of the CDR3: TGTGCCAGCAGCGTAGGGGTAGGGGGCTACGAGCAGTACTTC.

This clone was recorded a few times. The genes are TRBV2 and TRBJ1-2; weak D call: TRBD1 (6 bases). This CDR3 has 14 residues. Trimming stripped 7 bases from V and 5 bases from J, with 17 bases between. From germline, CDR1 is SNHLY and CDR2 FYNNEI. For the CDR3, the DNA is TGTGCCAGCACCCTCCAACAGGGATTGTATGGCTACACCTTC. Protein sequence: CASTLQQGLYGYTF.

This clone was seen only once. Relative to the germline gene, one junction end is altered; a read error may explain this. The V call is TRBV9, the J call TRBJ1-2, with 8 bases identical to TRBD1. The germline gives CDR1 SGDLS, CDR2 YYNGEE. This CDR3 region has 14 residues. CDR3 DNA: TGTGCCAGCACCGTAGGGACAGGCCTCTATGGCTACACCTTC. This codes for CASTVGTGLYGYTF.

In its sample, this clone was seen a few times. The chain links TRBV6-6 to TRBJ1-1; D unclear. Germline V CDR1 and CDR2: MNHNY, SVGAGI (reference sequence). The CDR3 has 14 amino acids. V dropped 2 bases and J dropped 5 bases, with 12 bases sitting between them. The CDR3 region is CASSYPSIETEAFF. In nucleotides, the CDR3 is TGTGCCAGCAGTTACCCCTCTATCGAGACTGAAGCTTTCTTT.

This chain connects TRBV5-1 to TRBJ2-5; the D gene is possibly TRBD2 (6 bases). Trimming removed 5 bases from V and 7 bases from J, with 24 bases in between. The CDR3 is made up of 16 amino acids. CDR1 SGHRS and CDR2 YFSETQ come from the germline V gene. The CDR3 DNA reads as TGCGCCAGCAGTTACTCCCCGGCGGGGACCGGGGGGACCCAGTACTTC. Its protein is CASSYSPAGTGGTQYF.

This rearrangement joins TRBV28 to TRBJ1-2; D might be TRBD1 (5 bases). The CDR3 contains 13 residues. The germline V and J ends were trimmed by 7 bases and 2 bases, with 11 bases remaining between them. In germline, CDR1 is MDHEN, CDR2 SYDVKM. The CDR3 bases are TGTGCCAGCACCTTCGACAGCAACTATGGCTACACCTTC. Protein product: CASTFDSNYGYTF.

V usage is TRBV6-5 and J usage is TRBJ2-3; no clear D gene. The CDR3 loop spans 14 amino acids. Trimming left V 6 bases short and J 0 bases short, with 10 bases between. Germline CDR1 MNHEY, CDR2 SVGAGI. CDR3 in amino acids: CASSSGPSTDTQYF. CDR3 in DNA: TGTGCCAGCAGCTCAGGTCCAAGCACAGATACGCAGTATTTT.

In the case of this clone: Other DNA sequences in this sample translate to the same CDR3. The chain employs TRBV19 and TRBJ2-1, with 12 bases matching TRBD2. Germline V lookup: CDR1 LNHDA, CDR2 SQIVND (reference sequence). The CDR3 runs to 18 residues. J lost 4 bases, V lost 0 bases, and 7 bases had no gene match. Written as DNA, the CDR3 is TGTGCCAGTAGTATAGATTGGGCTAGCGGGAGGGCTTACAATGAGCAGTTCTTC. Protein product: CASSIDWASGRAYNEQFF.

V and J are TRBV7-9 and TRBJ1-1; D perhaps matches TRBD1 (5 bases). V lost 5 bases, J lost 5 bases, and 12 bases lay in between. CDR3 length equals 13 residues. CDR1 is SEHNR and CDR2 is FQNEAQ in the germline V gene (reference sequence). CDR3 sequence (DNA): TGTGCCAGCAGCCCGACGGGGGTGACTGAAGCTTTCTTT. Protein sequence: CASSPTGVTEAFF.

The V call is TRBV6-2 or TRBV6-3, the J call TRBJ1-1; D is undetermined. V was clipped by 4 bases and J by 11 bases, with 11 bases between them. Germline values: CDR1 MNHEY, CDR2 SVGEGT. This CDR3 spans 11 amino acids. For the CDR3, the DNA is TGTGCCAGCAGTTTTCAGGTAGAGGCTTTCTTT. This gives the protein CASSFQVEAFF.

The chain uses TRBV5-1 and TRBJ1-1; maybe TRBD1 (6 bases). CDR3 length: 15 amino acids. Deletions cut 0 bases from V and 1 base from J, with 10 bases between. The germline V gene has CDR1 SGHRS and CDR2 YFSETQ. The chain's CDR3 is CASSLGGAQNTEAFF. The CDR3 DNA reads as TGCGCCAGCAGCTTGGGGGGGGCGCAGAACACTGAAGCTTTCTTT.

The rearrangement joins TRBV25-1 to TRBJ2-1, with 8 bases fitting TRBD1. Germline CDR1 is MGHDK and CDR2 is SYGVNS. After removal of 8 bases from V and 6 bases from J, the junction contained 12 bases not matched to a gene. The CDR3 loop spans 15 amino acids. The CDR3 DNA sequence: TGTGCCAGCGACCCGACAGGGGACCACATCAATGAGCAGTTCTTC. This encodes CASDPTGDHINEQFF.

This clone was seen a single time. The chain has TRBV9 and TRBJ1-2, with D hard to call. Germline values: CDR1 SGDLS, CDR2 YYNGEE. The CDR3 spans 15 residues. V was trimmed by 6 bases and J by 0 bases, leaving 15 bases between them. The DNA of the CDR3 is TGTGCCAGCACCAGAGGGTGGGAGACTAACTATGGCTACACCTTC. Translation gives CASTRGWETNYGYTF.

This clone has just one count. V usage is TRBV28 and J usage is TRBJ2-7; D not resolved. Germline CDR1 MDHEN, CDR2 SYDVKM. V was shortened by 6 bases and J by 9 bases, with 12 bases between the two germline ends. The CDR3 runs to 11 residues. DNA of the CDR3: TGTGCCAGCAGCTCCCCGGGCGGGCAGTACTTC. Protein: CASSSPGGQYF.

The chain couples TRBV6-6 to TRBJ1-1; 10 bases match TRBD1. Germline V CDR1 and CDR2: MNHNY, SVGAGI (reference sequence). This CDR3 is 15 amino acids long. The junction had 8 bases not matched to a gene; V was cut back by 3 bases and J by 7 bases. The CDR3 nucleotides are TGTGCCAGCAGTTATGCCGGGACAGGGGTTGGTGAAGCTTTCTTT. As protein: CASSYAGTGVGEAFF.

This chain connects TRBV14 to TRBJ2-7, with D perhaps TRBD2 (6 bases). This CDR3 contains 14 residues. Germline CDR1 is SGHDN and CDR2 is FVKESK. Between the trimmed V and J ends, which lost 4 bases and 5 bases, there was a span of 15 bases. CDR3 region: CASSRRGSRDEQYF. The DNA of the CDR3 is TGTGCCAGCAGCCGCCGGGGGAGTAGGGACGAGCAGTACTTC.

This CDR3 is CASSYSRQGGTEAFF. The CDR3 DNA reads as TGTGCCAGCAGTTACTCGCGACAGGGGGGCACTGAAGCTTTCTTT. The chain employs TRBV6-5 and TRBJ1-1; 9 bases line up with TRBD1. In germline, CDR1 is MNHEY, CDR2 SVGAGI. J lost 4 bases, V lost 0 bases, and 3 bases had no gene match. The CDR3 has 15 residues.

This chain connects TRBV5-6 to TRBJ2-7; D remains unclear. Trimming took off 2 bases at V and 0 bases at J, with 6 bases between the two ends. Germline loops: CDR1 SGHDT, CDR2 YYEEEE. This CDR3 has 13 residues. This CDR3 is CASSFESSYEQYF. The CDR3 DNA reads TGTGCCAGCAGCTTTGAAAGCTCCTACGAGCAGTACTTC.

This chain uses TRBV6-7 with TRBJ1-2; perhaps TRBD1 as D (6 bases). TRBV6-7 is filed as an ORF, its function uncertain. The CDR3 has 14 residues. V was shortened by 5 bases and J by 9 bases, with 19 bases between the two germline ends. Here the CDR3 DNA reads TGTGCCAGCAGTGCATCCGGGACATCCATTCGCTACACCTTC. Encoded protein: CASSASGTSIRYTF.

This clone was seen more than once but under ten times. The chain is built from TRBV9 and TRBJ1-2; D remains unclear. Trimming pared 4 bases from V and 4 bases from J, leaving 17 bases between. Germline V gives CDR1 SGDLS, CDR2 YYNGEE. The CDR3 is made up of 15 amino acids. In DNA form, the CDR3 reads TGTGCCAGCAGCCCGGATTTAGGGTTTGGCTATGGCTACACCTTC. It specifies CASSPDLGFGYGYTF.

The V gene is TRBV11-2, the J gene TRBJ2-7; TRBD1 matches 8 bases. The CDR3 has 14 amino acids. The junction had 10 bases not matched to a gene; V was cut back by 7 bases and J by 5 bases. The germline gives CDR1 SGHAT, CDR2 FQNNGV. The CDR3 is CASTNNRGLDEQYF. For the CDR3, the DNA is TGTGCCAGCACCAATAACAGGGGGTTAGACGAGCAGTACTTC.